This TCR beta chain was sequenced for a study of control samples from healthy donors and cancer patients. The V and J ends lost 0 bases and 1 base respectively, with 13 bases between them. This CDR3 comprises 17 residues. CDR1 is MGHRA, CDR2 YSYEKL, per germline. The sample holds one count of this clone. Libraries were prepared by immunoSEQ multiplex PCR; TCRdb keeps only in-frame clonotypes and omits some of them. The sample includes some 70,000 clones, around 80% of them seen just once. The TCR comes from a man between 60 and 75 years old in good health. The J gene is TRBJ1-3, the V gene TRBV4-1; weak D call: TRBD1 (5 bases). Sequencing used blood. CDR3 nucleotide sequence: TGCGCCAGCAGCCAAGATCCGTACCGGGGGTCTGGAAACACCATATATTTT. Encoded protein: CASSQDPYRGSGNTIYF.